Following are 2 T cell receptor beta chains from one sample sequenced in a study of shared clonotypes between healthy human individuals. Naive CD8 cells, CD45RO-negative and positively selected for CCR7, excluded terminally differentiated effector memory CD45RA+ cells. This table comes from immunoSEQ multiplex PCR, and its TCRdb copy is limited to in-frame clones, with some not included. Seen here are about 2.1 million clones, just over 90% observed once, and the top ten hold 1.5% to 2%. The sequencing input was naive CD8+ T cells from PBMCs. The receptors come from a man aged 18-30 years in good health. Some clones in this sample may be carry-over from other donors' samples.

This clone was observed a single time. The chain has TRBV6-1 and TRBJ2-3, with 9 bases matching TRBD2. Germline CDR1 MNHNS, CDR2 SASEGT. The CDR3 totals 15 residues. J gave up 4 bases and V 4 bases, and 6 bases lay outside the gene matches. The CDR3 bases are TGTGCCAGCAGTGCCTTAGCGGGAGTAGCAGATACGCAGTATTTT. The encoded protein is CASSALAGVADTQYF.

The CDR3 sequence is CACSDRGSPNTGELFF. For the CDR3, the DNA is TGTGCCTGCTCGGACAGGGGATCCCCGAACACCGGGGAGCTGTTTTTT. This chain connects TRBV27 to TRBJ2-2; 9 bases match TRBD1. Germline V gives CDR1 MNHEY, CDR2 SMNVEV (reference sequence). J lost 0 bases, V lost 11 bases, and 10 bases had no gene match. This CDR3 has 16 residues.